The clone carrying this T cell receptor (beta chain) has more than one count but fewer than ten. The antigen is unknown. The data derive from a study of T-cell memory formation after mild COVID-19. Study-wide results and caveats: Detection of some responders pre-infection suggested pre-existing cross-reactive memory T cells participated.

The CDR3 sequence is 15 residues long. The trim removed 5 bases at V and 0 bases at J, leaving 4 bases unmatched. TCRdb reanalysed the 5' RACE reads using MiXCR and keeps one entry per CDR3 protein. The repertoire has about 49,000 distinct CDR3 sequences, 27% of them found once; the top ten carry just under 45%. The specimen was PBMCs or a T cell subset sorted from them (not recorded which). V is TRBV12-3 or TRBV12-4 and J is TRBJ2-3; 8 bases agree with TRBD2. This TCR derives from a man aged 18 to 30 who had mild COVID-19 (a few samples of this study predate the infection). Cell type and time point are not known. CDR3 loop: CASSRTSPSTDTQYF. The CDR3 DNA is TGTGCCAGCAGTCGGACTAGCCCGAGCACAGATACGCAGTATTTT.